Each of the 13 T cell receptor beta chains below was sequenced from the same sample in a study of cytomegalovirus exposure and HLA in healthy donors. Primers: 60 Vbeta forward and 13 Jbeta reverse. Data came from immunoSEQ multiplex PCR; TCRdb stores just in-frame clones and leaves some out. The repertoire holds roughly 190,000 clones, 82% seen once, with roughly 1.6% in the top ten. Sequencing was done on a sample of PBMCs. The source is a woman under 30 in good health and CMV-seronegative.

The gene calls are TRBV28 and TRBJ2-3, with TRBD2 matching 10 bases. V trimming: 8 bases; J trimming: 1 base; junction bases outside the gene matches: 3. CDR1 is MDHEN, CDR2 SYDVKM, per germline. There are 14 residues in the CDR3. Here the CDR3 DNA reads TGTGCCAGCTTCGGACTAGCGGGCACAGATACGCAGTATTTT. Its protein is CASFGLAGTDTQYF. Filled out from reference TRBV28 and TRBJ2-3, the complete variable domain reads DVKVTQSSRYLVKRTGEKVFLECVQDMDHENMFWYRQDPGLGLRLIYFSYDVKMKEKGDIPEGYSVSREKKERFSLILESASTNQTSMYLCASFGLAGTDTQYFGPGTRLTVL.

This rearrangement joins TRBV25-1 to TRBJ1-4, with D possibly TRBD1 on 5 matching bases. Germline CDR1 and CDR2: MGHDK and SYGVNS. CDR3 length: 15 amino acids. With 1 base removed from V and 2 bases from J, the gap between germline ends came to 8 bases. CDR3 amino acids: CASSESRVTNEKLFF. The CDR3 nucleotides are TGTGCCAGCAGTGAATCCAGGGTGACTAATGAAAAACTGTTTTTT.

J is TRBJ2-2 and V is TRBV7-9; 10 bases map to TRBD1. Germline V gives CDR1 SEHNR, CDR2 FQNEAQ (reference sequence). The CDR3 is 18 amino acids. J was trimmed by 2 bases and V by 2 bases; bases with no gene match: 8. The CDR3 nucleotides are TGTGCCAGCAGCTTAACCACTGGACAGGGGGTTAACACCGGGGAGCTGTTTTTT. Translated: CASSLTTGQGVNTGELFF.

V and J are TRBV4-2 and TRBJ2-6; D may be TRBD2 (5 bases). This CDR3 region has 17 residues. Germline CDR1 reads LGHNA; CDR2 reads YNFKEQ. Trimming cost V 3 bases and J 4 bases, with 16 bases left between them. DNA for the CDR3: TGTGCCAGCAGCCAGGAGAAGGACCCGGGGGGGGCCAACGTCCTGACTTTC. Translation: CASSQEKDPGGANVLTF.

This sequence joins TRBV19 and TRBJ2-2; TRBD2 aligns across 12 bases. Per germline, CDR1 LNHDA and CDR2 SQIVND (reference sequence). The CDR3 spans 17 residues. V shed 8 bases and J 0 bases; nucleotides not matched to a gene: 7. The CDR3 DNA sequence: TGTGCCAGTCGGAGACTAGCGGGAGAATCGAACACCGGGGAGCTGTTTTTT. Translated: CASRRLAGESNTGELFF.

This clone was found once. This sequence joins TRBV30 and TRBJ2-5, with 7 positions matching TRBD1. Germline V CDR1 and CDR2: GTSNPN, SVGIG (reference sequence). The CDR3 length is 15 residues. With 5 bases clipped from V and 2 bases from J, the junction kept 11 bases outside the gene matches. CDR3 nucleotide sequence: TGTGCCTGGGGCACCGACAGGGTTTTACAAGAGACCCAGTACTTC. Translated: CAWGTDRVLQETQYF.

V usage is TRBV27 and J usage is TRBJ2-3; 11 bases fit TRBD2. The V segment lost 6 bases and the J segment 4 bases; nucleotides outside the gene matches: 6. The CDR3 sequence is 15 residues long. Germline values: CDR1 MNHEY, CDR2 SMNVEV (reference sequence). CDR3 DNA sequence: TGTGCCAGCAGACTAGCTAGCGGGAGGCCAGATACGCAGTATTTT. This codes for CASRLASGRPDTQYF.

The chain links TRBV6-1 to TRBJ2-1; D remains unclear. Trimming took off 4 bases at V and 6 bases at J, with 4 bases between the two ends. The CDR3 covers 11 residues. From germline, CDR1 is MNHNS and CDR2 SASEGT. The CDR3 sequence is CASSAVNEQFF. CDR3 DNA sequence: TGTGCCAGCAGTGCAGTCAATGAGCAGTTCTTC.

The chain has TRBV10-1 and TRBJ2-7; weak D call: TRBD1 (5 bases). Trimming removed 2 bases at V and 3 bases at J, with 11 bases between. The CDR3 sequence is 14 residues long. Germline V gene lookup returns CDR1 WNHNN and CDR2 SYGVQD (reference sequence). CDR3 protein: CASSEAGPNYEQYV. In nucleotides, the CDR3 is TGCGCCAGCAGTGAGGCAGGGCCTAACTACGAGCAGTACGTC.

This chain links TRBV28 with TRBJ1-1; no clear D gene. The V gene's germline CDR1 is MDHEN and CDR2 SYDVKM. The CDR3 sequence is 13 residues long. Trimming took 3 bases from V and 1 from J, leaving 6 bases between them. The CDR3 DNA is TGTGCCAGCAGTTTCGGGTGGAACACTGAAGCTTTCTTT. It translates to CASSFGWNTEAFF.

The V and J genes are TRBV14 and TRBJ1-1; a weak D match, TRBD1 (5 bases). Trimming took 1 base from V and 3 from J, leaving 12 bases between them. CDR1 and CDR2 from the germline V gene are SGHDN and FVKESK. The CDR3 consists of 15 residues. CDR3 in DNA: TGTGCCAGCAGCCAAGGGGACGGAGGGTACACTGAAGCTTTCTTT. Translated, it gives CASSQGDGGYTEAFF. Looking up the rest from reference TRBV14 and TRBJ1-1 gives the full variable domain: EAGVTQFPSHSVIEKGQTVTLRCDPISGHDNLYWYRRVMGKEIKFLLHFVKESKQDESGMPNNRFLAERTGGTYSTLKVQPAELEDSGVYFCASSQGDGGYTEAFFGQGTRLTVV.

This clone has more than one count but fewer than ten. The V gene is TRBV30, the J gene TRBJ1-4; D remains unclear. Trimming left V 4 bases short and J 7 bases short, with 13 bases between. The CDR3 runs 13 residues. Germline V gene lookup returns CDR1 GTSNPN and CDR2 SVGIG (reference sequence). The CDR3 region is CAWTKDWAEKLFF. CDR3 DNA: TGTGCCTGGACGAAGGATTGGGCTGAAAAACTGTTTTTT. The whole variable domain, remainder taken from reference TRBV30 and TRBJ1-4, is SQTIHQWPATLVQPVGSPLSLECTVEGTSNPNLYWYRQAAGRGLQLLFYSVGIGQISSEVPQNLSASRPQDRQFILSSKKLLLSDSGFYLCAWTKDWAEKLFFGSGTQLSVL.

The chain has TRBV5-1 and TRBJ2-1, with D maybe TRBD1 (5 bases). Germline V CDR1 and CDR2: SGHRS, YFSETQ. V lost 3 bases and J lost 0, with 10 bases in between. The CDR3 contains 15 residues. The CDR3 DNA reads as TGCGCCAGCAGCTATGGGGCTTCCTCCTACAATGAGCAGTTCTTC. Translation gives CASSYGASSYNEQFF. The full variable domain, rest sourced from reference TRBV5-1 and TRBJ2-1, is KAGVTQTPRYLIKTRGQQVTLSCSPISGHRSVSWYQQTPGQGLQFLFEYFSETQRNKGNFPGRFSGRQFSNSRSEMNVSTLELGDSALYLCASSYGASSYNEQFFGPGTRLTVL.